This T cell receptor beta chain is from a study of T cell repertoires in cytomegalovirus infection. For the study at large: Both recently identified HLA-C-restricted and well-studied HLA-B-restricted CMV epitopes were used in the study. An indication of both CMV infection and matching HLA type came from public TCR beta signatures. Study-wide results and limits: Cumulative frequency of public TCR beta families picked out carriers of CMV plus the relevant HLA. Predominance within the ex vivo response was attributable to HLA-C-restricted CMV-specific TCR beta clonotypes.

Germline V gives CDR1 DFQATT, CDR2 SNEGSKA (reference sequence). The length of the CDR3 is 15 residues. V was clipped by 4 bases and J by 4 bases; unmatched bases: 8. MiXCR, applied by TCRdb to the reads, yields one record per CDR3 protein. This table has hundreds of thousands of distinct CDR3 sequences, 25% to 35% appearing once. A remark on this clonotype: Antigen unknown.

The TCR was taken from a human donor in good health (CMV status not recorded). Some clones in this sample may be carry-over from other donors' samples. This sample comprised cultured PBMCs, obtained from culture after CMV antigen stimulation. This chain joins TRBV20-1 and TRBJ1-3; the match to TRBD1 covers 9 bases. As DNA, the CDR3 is TGCAGTGCTACTCTGACAGGGGGAGCCGGAAACACCATATATTTT. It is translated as CSATLTGGAGNTIYF.